The 20 T cell receptor beta chains below come from one sample, sequenced in a study of shared clonotypes between healthy human individuals. Generated by immunoSEQ multiplex PCR, the TCRdb table keeps only in-frame clones and is missing some. The data contain over 2,000,000 clones, around 95% of them seen just once; the ten biggest clones take up about 1.7%. CD45RO-negative cells were positively selected for CCR7, leaving out terminally differentiated effector memory CD45RA+ cells. The sample comprised naive CD8+ T cells from PBMCs. These receptors all stem from a man aged 18 to 29 in good health. Some clones in this sample may be carry-over from other donors' samples.

The chain is built from TRBV28 and TRBJ2-1, with TRBD1 matching 9 bases. CDR3 length equals 14 residues. Trimming removed 7 bases from V and 5 bases from J; junction bases left unmatched: 6. Germline V gives CDR1 MDHEN, CDR2 SYDVKM. As DNA, the CDR3 is TGTGCCAGCACCCCCGGGACAGGGCACAATGAGCAGTTCTTC. It specifies CASTPGTGHNEQFF.

The V call is TRBV9, the J call TRBJ2-3; 13 bases are a match to TRBD2. Germline V lookup: CDR1 SGDLS, CDR2 YYNGEE. CDR3 length: 17 residues. The trim removed 3 bases at V and 5 bases at J, leaving 9 bases unmatched. The CDR3 loop is CASSARLAGGWGDTQYF. Here the CDR3 DNA reads TGTGCCAGCAGCGCCCGACTAGCGGGAGGCTGGGGAGATACGCAGTATTTT.

This clone appeared many times. The rearrangement uses TRBV9 and TRBJ1-1, with 8 bases that match TRBD1. Germline CDR1 reads SGDLS; CDR2 reads YYNGEE. The V gene end was trimmed by 3 bases and the J gene end by 1 base; junction bases not matched to a gene: 8. This CDR3 spans 16 amino acids. This CDR3 reads CASSADRVGPNTEAFF. The CDR3 coding sequence is TGTGCCAGCAGCGCGGACAGGGTTGGCCCGAACACTGAAGCTTTCTTT.

V and J are TRBV4-1 and TRBJ2-3, with D unresolved. The CDR3 has 12 residues. Per germline, CDR1 MGHRA and CDR2 YSYEKL. V lost 2 bases and J lost 14, with 14 bases in between. The DNA for the CDR3 is TGCGCCAGCAGCCAACCACCGGGTTTCTTGTATTTT. Amino acids: CASSQPPGFLYF.

As to this clone: Different DNA sequences within this sample yield the same CDR3. This sequence joins TRBV7-2 and TRBJ2-1; D not resolved. Germline assignment: CDR1 SGHTA and CDR2 FQGNSA. The CDR3 runs to 15 residues. Trimming pared 1 base from V and 0 bases from J, leaving 7 bases between. The CDR3 DNA sequence: TGTGCCAGCAGCTTAGTGGCGAGCTCCTACAATGAGCAGTTCTTC. Protein product: CASSLVASSYNEQFF.

The chain recombines TRBV10-3 with TRBJ1-2; TRBD1 agrees at 7 bases. This CDR3 comprises 16 residues. Germline CDR1 is ENHRY and CDR2 is SYGVKD. The V segment lost 4 bases and the J segment 4 bases; nucleotides outside the gene matches: 12. For the CDR3, the DNA is TGTGCCATCAGTGGCCCGGTAGAGGGGGCAGGCTATGGCTACACCTTC. This sequence encodes CAISGPVEGAGYGYTF.

This clone was detected a few times. The V call is TRBV5-6, the J call TRBJ1-5; no clear D. Germline CDR1 and CDR2: SGHDT and YYEEEE. The V end lost 0 bases, the J end lost 14 bases, and 15 bases lay between the germline ends. There are 13 residues in the CDR3. CDR3 nucleotides: TGTGCCAGCAGCTTGGCCGGTGGGTCCCCGGAGCATTTT. Translation gives CASSLAGGSPEHF.

The chain recombines TRBV27 with TRBJ2-4, with D unresolved. This CDR3 region has 17 residues. Germline CDR1 reads MNHEY; CDR2 reads SMNVEV (reference sequence). Trimming cost V 7 bases and J 14 bases, with 33 bases left between them. The CDR3 sequence is CASTTHTGPSSLRGEYF. The CDR3 nucleotides are TGTGCCAGCACTACCCACACGGGTCCTTCGTCTCTTCGCGGTGAGTACTTC.

This chain links TRBV6-1 with TRBJ2-7; tentatively, D is TRBD1 (6 bases). The CDR3 has 13 residues. The germline V and J ends were trimmed by 8 bases and 3 bases, with 14 bases remaining between them. In germline, CDR1 is MNHNS, CDR2 SASEGT. CDR3 DNA sequence: TGTGCCAGCCTCTGGACAGCTCTCTACGAGCAGTACTTC. This sequence encodes CASLWTALYEQYF.

This chain connects TRBV5-1 to TRBJ2-7; no firm D call. CDR1 and CDR2 (germline): SGHRS, YFSETQ. V was pared by 1 base and J by 2 bases, with 13 bases between. The CDR3 length is 15 residues. The CDR3 DNA sequence: TGCGCCAGCAGCTTGTATTCAGAGAACCCCTACGAGCAGTACTTC. Translating it yields CASSLYSENPYEQYF.

The chain employs TRBV5-1 and TRBJ1-2; D might be TRBD1 (6 bases). The germline CDR1 and CDR2 sequences are SGHRS and YFSETQ. CDR3 length equals 14 residues. The V gene lost 0 bases and the J gene lost 8 bases, with 14 bases spanning the gap. CDR3 sequence (DNA): TGCGCCAGCAGCTTGGAACAGGGCTGGAGCGGCTACACCTTC. This encodes CASSLEQGWSGYTF.

Remarks on this clone: Other DNA sequences in this sample translate to the same CDR3. The V and J genes are TRBV19 and TRBJ2-1; D not certain. The CDR3 has 12 residues. CDR1 LNHDA and CDR2 SQIVND come from the germline V gene (reference sequence). Trimming cost V 1 base and J 3 bases, with 1 base left between them. The DNA for the CDR3 is TGTGCCAGTAGTATAGTCTACAATGAGCAGTTCTTC. Amino acid sequence: CASSIVYNEQFF.

The J gene is TRBJ1-1, the V gene TRBV5-1; 8 positions agree with TRBD1. V shed 3 bases, J shed 0 bases, and the junction held 7 bases outside the gene matches. Looked up from germline, CDR1 is SGHRS and CDR2 is YFSETQ. This CDR3 spans 16 amino acids. In nucleotides, the CDR3 is TGCGCCAGCAGCTACGGACAGGGAGAAGTGAACACTGAAGCTTTCTTT. Encoded protein: CASSYGQGEVNTEAFF.

This rearrangement joins TRBV29-1 to TRBJ2-1, with 11 positions matching TRBD2. The CDR3 is 14 amino acids. Losses at the gene ends were 7 bases for V and 4 bases for J; bases not matched to a gene: 6. Germline CDR1 and CDR2: SQVTM and ANQGSEA. The CDR3: CSASSGRTYNEQFF. The CDR3, as DNA: TGCAGCGCATCTAGCGGGAGGACTTACAATGAGCAGTTCTTC.

This clone was found once. The V gene is TRBV11-3, the J gene TRBJ2-1; D gene ambiguous. V lost 1 base and J 4 bases, leaving 20 bases between the germline ends. Germline loops: CDR1 SGHNT, CDR2 YENEEA. This CDR3 has 18 residues. This CDR3 reads CASSLASFGHPDYNEQFF. In DNA form, the CDR3 reads TGTGCCAGCAGCTTAGCCTCGTTTGGGCACCCTGATTACAATGAGCAGTTCTTC.

Points on this clone: Distinct nucleotide sequences in the sample also encode this CDR3. V is TRBV7-8 and J is TRBJ2-7; no firm D call. The CDR3 consists of 12 residues. From germline, CDR1 is SGHVS and CDR2 FQNEAQ. V lost 2 bases and J 1 base, leaving 3 bases between the germline ends. CDR3 amino acids: CASSLISYEQYF. The CDR3 DNA reads TGTGCCAGCAGCTTAATATCCTACGAGCAGTACTTC.

V usage is TRBV12-5 and J usage is TRBJ2-3, with D uncertain. V lost 8 bases, J lost 5 bases, and 11 bases lay in between. Germline CDR1 and CDR2: LGHNT and FRNRAP. This CDR3 is 12 amino acids long. The CDR3 sequence is CASSWVGDTQYF. The DNA of the CDR3 is TGTGCTAGTAGTTGGGTGGGAGATACGCAGTATTTT.

V usage is TRBV2 and J usage is TRBJ2-7, with 9 bases fitting TRBD1. The CDR3 length is 14 residues. Per the germline V gene, CDR1 is SNHLY and CDR2 is FYNNEI. Trimming removed 9 bases from V and 5 bases from J; junction bases left unmatched: 11. The CDR3 loop reads CARTSWDRVNEQYF. The CDR3 DNA follows: TGTGCCAGGACCTCTTGGGACAGGGTCAACGAGCAGTACTTC.

The rearrangement links TRBV7-8 to TRBJ1-4; 9 bases match TRBD1. V dropped 5 bases and J dropped 6; count of bases not matched to a gene: 7. CDR1 is SGHVS and CDR2 is FQNEAQ in the germline V gene. This CDR3 is built from 15 residues. Here the CDR3 reads CASSTRTGDYEKLFF. CDR3 sequence (DNA): TGTGCCAGCAGCACCCGGACAGGGGATTATGAAAAACTGTTTTTT.

The chain links TRBV2 to TRBJ1-4; D is undetermined. Germline values: CDR1 SNHLY, CDR2 FYNNEI. The CDR3 length is 17 residues. V was shortened by 4 bases and J by 0 bases, with 15 bases between the two germline ends. The CDR3 DNA sequence: TGTGCCAGCAGTGCTGGCACCCCACTATCAACTAATGAAAAACTGTTTTTT. Translating it yields CASSAGTPLSTNEKLFF.